These T cell receptor beta chains were read from a single sample in a study of T cell repertoires in cytomegalovirus infection. TCRdb recomputed calls from the reads with MiXCR, one row per CDR3 protein. The sample has around 450,000 distinct CDR3 sequences; 11% are singletons. Material: PBMCs. These TCRs come from a human donor in good health (CMV status not recorded). Some clones in this sample may be carry-over from other donors' samples. Both conserved end residues are part of each CDR3. A D gene is named only where the DNA matches it firmly. The size of a clone is reported for some rows only, either as once, few or many, or as a class for expanded clones.

>TRBJ2-1|many|TRBV6-1|-
CASSTTSDSPNEQFF
TGTGCCAGCAGTACTACCTCGGACTCCCCCAATGAGCAGTTCTTC
>TRBJ2-2|-|TRBV20-1|TRBD2
CSAIPLAGVSNGGLFF
TGCAGTGCAATCCCGCTAGCGGGAGTTTCCAACGGGGGGCTGTTTTTT
>TRBJ1-1|many|TRBV20-1|-
CSARLIRGRANTEAFF
TGCAGTGCTAGACTGATCCGAGGGAGGGCGAACACTGAAGCTTTCTTT
>TRBJ2-3|many|TRBV7-3|-
CASSLRLPTDTQYF
TGTGCCAGCAGCTTACGACTACCCACAGATACGCAGTATTTT
>TRBJ1-4|many|TRBV6-2/TRBV6-3|-
CASSTPDPNEKLFF
TGTGCCAGCAGTACACCGGACCCTAATGAAAAACTGTTTTTT
>TRBJ2-1|many|TRBV7-8|-
CASSFSLASYNEQFF
TGTGCCAGCAGCTTCTCCCTAGCGTCCTACAATGAGCAGTTCTTC
>TRBJ2-7|many|TRBV28|TRBD1
CASSRTGGGGYEQYF
TGTGCCAGCAGTCGGACAGGGGGAGGGGGTTACGAGCAGTACTTC
>TRBJ2-1|many|TRBV20-1|-
CSASTHGNEQFF
TGCAGTGCTAGCACCCACGGAAATGAGCAGTTCTTC
>TRBJ1-2|few|TRBV29-1|TRBD1
CSVEGTGDDYGYTF
TGCAGCGTCGAGGGGACAGGGGACGACTATGGCTACACCTTC
>TRBJ2-7|many|TRBV5-1|-
CASSPSGREQYF
TGCGCCAGCAGCCCCTCGGGGCGCGAGCAGTACTTC
>TRBJ2-2|-|TRBV20-1|-
CSARGQGTAGVIGELFF
TGCAGTGCTAGAGGACAGGGCACAGCGGGAGTGATCGGGGAGCTGTTTTTT
>TRBJ1-1|many|TRBV7-8|-
CASNYPPQAFF
TGTGCCAGCAATTACCCGCCTCAAGCTTTCTTT
>TRBJ1-1|-|TRBV5-1|TRBD1
CASSLPGQGSMNTEAFF
TGCGCCAGCAGTCTTCCCGGACAGGGCTCCATGAACACTGAAGCTTTCTTT
>TRBJ1-1|-|TRBV5-1|-
CASSTGPRNLDTEAFF
TGCGCCAGCAGCACGGGACCCCGGAACTTGGACACTGAAGCTTTCTTT
>TRBJ2-2|many|TRBV7-6|-
CASSRRTGNTGELFF
TGTGCCAGCAGCCGCCGGACGGGAAACACCGGGGAGCTGTTTTTT
>TRBJ2-7|many|TRBV7-2|-
CASSQKRLFSEQYF
TGTGCCAGCAGCCAAAAACGACTGTTTAGTGAGCAGTACTTC
>TRBJ1-1|many|TRBV5-1|-
CASSLHDRGAEAFF
TGCGCCAGCAGCTTACACGACCGGGGCGCTGAAGCTTTCTTT
>TRBJ1-6|many|TRBV23-1|-
CASSQTALFGSPLHF
TGCGCCAGCAGTCAAACGGCCCTGTTCGGTTCACCCCTCCACTTT
>TRBJ1-5|many|TRBV7-8|TRBD1
CASSLQGAVQPQHF
TGTGCCAGCAGCTTACAGGGGGCGGTTCAGCCCCAGCATTTT